This is a list of T cell receptor beta chains from one sample in a study of Tregs in tolerant kidney transplant recipients. Sequenced by immunoSEQ multiplex PCR; TCRdb stores in-frame clones only, minus some. The data show about 83,000 clones, 98% seen once. Material: CD4+ T cells from blood, obtained before the transplant. The receptors here all came from a human donor who received a combined kidney and bone marrow transplant. Each CDR3 is given with its conserved first and last residue. D genes are given only for firm matches. Size is stated for part of the rows, as once, few or many counts, or as a class when the clone is expanded.

clone_size	v_call	j_call	d_call	cdr3_length	cdr3_nt	cdr3_aa
NA	TRBV18	TRBJ1-4	NA	15	TGTGCCAGCTCACCACCGGGGGCTACGAATGAAAAACTGTTTTTT	CASSPPGATNEKLFF
NA	TRBV7-8	TRBJ1-5	NA	18	TGTGCCAGCAGCTTACGCCCTTTGGGGGGTCGTAGCAATCAGCCCCAGCATTTT	CASSLRPLGGRSNQPQHF
NA	TRBV5-1	TRBJ1-1	NA	14	TGCGCCAGCAGCTTGGAAGGGGAGGACACTGAAGCTTTCTTT	CASSLEGEDTEAFF
once	TRBV7-2	TRBJ2-1	NA	16	TGTGCCAGCAGCTTAGCGGGGTTACGGGATTACAATGAGCAGTTCTTC	CASSLAGLRDYNEQFF
NA	TRBV30	TRBJ2-4	TRBD2	15	TGTGCCTGGAATCTCAGGGCGGGGGACAAAAACATTCAGTACTTC	CAWNLRAGDKNIQYF
NA	TRBV7-2	TRBJ1-6	TRBD1	15	TGTGCCAGCAGCGCTACAGGGGGATTGTATTCACCCCTCCACTTT	CASSATGGLYSPLHF
NA	TRBV27	TRBJ1-4	NA	13	TGTGCCAGCAGTCGTGCAACTAATGAAAAACTGTTTTTT	CASSRATNEKLFF
NA	TRBV25-1	TRBJ2-2	TRBD2	17	TGTGCCAGCAGTGACCGACTAGCTCCCACCTACACCGGGGAGCTGTTTTTT	CASSDRLAPTYTGELFF
NA	TRBV28	TRBJ1-4	TRBD1	15	TGTGCCAGCAGTTTATTGGTAGGGGGCGGTGAAAAACTGTTTTTT	CASSLLVGGGEKLFF
NA	TRBV6-1	TRBJ1-1	NA	12	TGTGCCAGCAGTTTCCAGGACACTGAAGCTTTCTTT	CASSFQDTEAFF
once	TRBV27	TRBJ1-1	NA	14	TGTGCCAGCAGTGCACACAGGGAGAACACTGAAGCTTTCTTT	CASSAHRENTEAFF
NA	TRBV6-7	TRBJ2-3	NA	16	TGTGCCAGCAGTAACCCAACAGGGCAAGGCACAGATACGCAGTATTTT	CASSNPTGQGTDTQYF
NA	TRBV6-4	TRBJ1-1	TRBD1	15	TGTGCCAGCAGTGCCACCTCTACAGGGGACACTGAAGCTTTCTTT	CASSATSTGDTEAFF
NA	TRBV5-4	TRBJ2-2	TRBD1	17	TGTGCCAGCAGCCGACAGGGCCTAATCCCTAACACCGGGGAGCTGTTTTTT	CASSRQGLIPNTGELFF
NA	TRBV7-2	TRBJ2-3	NA	13	TGTGCCAGCAGCCCAAGGGACATGGCATCGCAGTATTTT	CASSPRDMASQYF